Described below is a single T cell receptor (beta chain) sequence and its context. Its antigen remains unknown. This record belongs to a study of OX40 agonist ivuxolimab in advanced cancers. Across the whole study: Partial responses, seen in three patients, involved one hepatocellular carcinoma and two cutaneous melanomas. Points from the study as a whole: CD4+ and CD8+ blood T cells expanded clonally by week 6 at 0.1 to 3.0 mg/kg. CD8+ T cells (on average) carried more expanded clones than CD4+ T cells.

TCRdb's table, derived via immunoSEQ multiplex PCR, lists solely in-frame clones and lacks some. The table lists about 67,000 clones, approximately 87% of them singletons. V lost 2 bases, J lost 8 bases, and 25 bases lay in between. CDR3 length: 18 amino acids. Germline-derived CDR1 and CDR2 are SGHTA and FQGNSA. The study sampled blood at baseline, cycle 4 day 1, and cycle 7 day 1. This sample comprised CD4+ or CD8+ T cells sorted from blood, obtained in a trial of the OX40 agonist ivuxolimab. The sequence came from an adult with an advanced solid tumor such as melanoma, head and neck, liver or kidney cancer. The chain has TRBV7-2 and TRBJ2-1; either TRBD1 or TRBD2 may supply D (6 bases each). CDR3 protein: CASSLWATGGTSSHEQFF. CDR3 nucleotides: TGTGCCAGCAGCTTATGGGCGACAGGAGGGACCTCTTCCCATGAGCAGTTCTTC.